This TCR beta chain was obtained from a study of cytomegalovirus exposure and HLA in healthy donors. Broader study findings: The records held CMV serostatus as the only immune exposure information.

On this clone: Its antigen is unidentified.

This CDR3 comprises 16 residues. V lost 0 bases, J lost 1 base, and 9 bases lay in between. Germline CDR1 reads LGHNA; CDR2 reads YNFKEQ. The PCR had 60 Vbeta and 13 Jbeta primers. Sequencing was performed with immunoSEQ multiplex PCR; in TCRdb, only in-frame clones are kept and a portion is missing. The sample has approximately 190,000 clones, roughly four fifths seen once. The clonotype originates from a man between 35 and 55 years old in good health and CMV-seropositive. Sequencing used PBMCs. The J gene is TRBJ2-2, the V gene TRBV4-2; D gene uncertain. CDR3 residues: CASSQDSGKNTGELFF. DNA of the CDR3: TGTGCCAGCAGCCAAGATTCAGGAAAGAACACCGGGGAGCTGTTTTTT.